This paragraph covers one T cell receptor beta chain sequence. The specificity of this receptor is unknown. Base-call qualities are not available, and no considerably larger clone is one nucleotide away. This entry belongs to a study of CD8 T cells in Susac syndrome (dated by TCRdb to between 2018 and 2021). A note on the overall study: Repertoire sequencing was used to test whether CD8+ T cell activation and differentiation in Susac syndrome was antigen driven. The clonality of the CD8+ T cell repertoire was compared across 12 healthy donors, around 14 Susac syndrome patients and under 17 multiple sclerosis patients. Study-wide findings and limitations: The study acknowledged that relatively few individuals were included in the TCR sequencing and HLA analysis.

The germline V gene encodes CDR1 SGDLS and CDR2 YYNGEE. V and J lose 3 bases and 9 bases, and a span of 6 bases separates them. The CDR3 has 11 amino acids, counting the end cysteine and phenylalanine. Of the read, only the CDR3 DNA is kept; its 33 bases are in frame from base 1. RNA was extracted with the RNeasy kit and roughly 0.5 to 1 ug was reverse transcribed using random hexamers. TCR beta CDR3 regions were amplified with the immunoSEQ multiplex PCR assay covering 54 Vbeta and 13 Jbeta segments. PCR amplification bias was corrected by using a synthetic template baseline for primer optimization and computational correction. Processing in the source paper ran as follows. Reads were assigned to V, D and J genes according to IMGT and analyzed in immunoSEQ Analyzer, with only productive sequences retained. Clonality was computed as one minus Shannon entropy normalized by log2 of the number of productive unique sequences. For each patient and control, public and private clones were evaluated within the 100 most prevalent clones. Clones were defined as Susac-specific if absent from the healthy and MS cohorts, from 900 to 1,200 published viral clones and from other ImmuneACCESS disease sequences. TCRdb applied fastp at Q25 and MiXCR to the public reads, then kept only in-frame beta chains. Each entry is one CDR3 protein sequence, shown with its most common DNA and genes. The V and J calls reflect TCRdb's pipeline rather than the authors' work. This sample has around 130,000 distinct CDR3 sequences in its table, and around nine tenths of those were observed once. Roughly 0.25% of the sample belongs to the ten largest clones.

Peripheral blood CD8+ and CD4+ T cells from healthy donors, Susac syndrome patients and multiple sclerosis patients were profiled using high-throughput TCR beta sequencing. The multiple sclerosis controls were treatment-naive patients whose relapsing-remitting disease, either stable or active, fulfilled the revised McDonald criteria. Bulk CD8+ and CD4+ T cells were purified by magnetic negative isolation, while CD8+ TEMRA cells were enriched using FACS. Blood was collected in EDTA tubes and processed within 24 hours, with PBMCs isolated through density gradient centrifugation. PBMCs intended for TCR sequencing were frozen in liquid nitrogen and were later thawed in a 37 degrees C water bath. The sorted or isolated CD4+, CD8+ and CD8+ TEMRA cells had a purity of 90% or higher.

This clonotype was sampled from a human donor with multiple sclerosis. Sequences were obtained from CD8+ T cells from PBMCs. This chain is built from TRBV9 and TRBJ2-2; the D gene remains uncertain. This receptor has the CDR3 CASSASRELFF. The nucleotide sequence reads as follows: TGTGCCAGCAGCGCCTCCCGGGAGCTGTTTTTT.